This TCR beta chain is drawn from a study of blood T cell repertoires in COVID-19. Measured with immunoSEQ multiplex PCR; TCRdb has only the in-frame clones, and not every one. Found here are approximately 300,000 clones, 85% of them singletons; the top ten hold under 2%. This CDR3 is 15 amino acids long. The V gene's germline CDR1 is MNHEY and CDR2 SVGAGI. V was pared by 5 bases and J by 5 bases, with 8 bases of the junction left unmatched. A case of COVID-19 had been met by exposed participants within 2 weeks before study entry. Sequencing input: PBMCs or T cells enriched from blood (not recorded which). The chain uses TRBV6-5 and TRBJ2-2, with 7 nucleotides matching TRBD1. This TCR derives from a woman under 40 who had been exposed to COVID-19. The CDR3 DNA is TGTGCCAGCAGTAGCCAGACAGGGATTACCGGGGAGCTGTTTTTT. Translation: CASSSQTGITGELFF.